The 28 T cell receptor beta chains below were found in one sample sequenced in a study of vaccination effects on CD4 cells after COVID-19. The table came from immunoSEQ multiplex PCR; TCRdb's copy has only in-frame clones and leaves some out. This sample has roughly 30,000 clones, with 70% to 80% found just once. No antigen has been identified for these receptors. ViraFEST assay sequencing came after antigen-specific CD4+ T cells were expanded with viral peptide pools. At the end of 9 to 11 days of culture, CD4+ T cells were isolated. Negative nucleocapsid antibody tests before and after vaccination confirmed no previous SARS-CoV-2 infection. The sample here was CD4+ T cells from PBMCs cultured with SARS-CoV-2 spike peptides, taken before COVID-19 vaccination. These receptors all come from a human donor who received a COVID-19 vaccine.

This clone has a single count. V is TRBV7-2 and J is TRBJ2-2; D is perhaps TRBD1 (5 bases). This CDR3 comprises 17 residues. Per germline, CDR1 SGHTA and CDR2 FQGNSA. The V and J ends lost 2 bases and 4 bases respectively, with 17 bases between them. The CDR3 reads CASSLSPTGIGTGELFF. CDR3 sequence (DNA): TGTGCCAGCAGCTTAAGTCCAACAGGAATTGGCACCGGGGAGCTGTTTTTT.

This clone appeared once. The V call is TRBV18, the J call TRBJ2-2; D is perhaps TRBD1 (6 bases). This CDR3 is built from 14 residues. Trimming stripped 6 bases from V and 1 base from J, with 9 bases between. Germline V lookup: CDR1 KGHSH, CDR2 LQKENI. For the CDR3, the DNA is TGTGCCAGCTCTCAACAGGGGAACACCGGGGAGCTGTTTTTT. Translated: CASSQQGNTGELFF.

The genes are TRBV28 and TRBJ1-4; tentative D call: TRBD1 (5 bases). V lost 11 bases, J lost 6 bases, and 16 bases lay in between. There are 13 residues in the CDR3. Germline CDR1 is MDHEN and CDR2 is SYDVKM. This chain's CDR3 is CACSVGADEKLFF. CDR3 sequence (DNA): TGTGCCTGCTCGGTCGGGGCGGATGAAAAACTGTTTTTT.

The chain combines TRBV7-9 with TRBJ1-1, with D possibly being TRBD1 (6 bases). The V end lost 5 bases, the J end lost 9 bases, and 34 bases lay between the germline ends. CDR3 length equals 19 residues. The V gene's germline CDR1 is SEHNR and CDR2 FQNEAQ (reference sequence). The CDR3 coding sequence is TGTGCCAGCAGCCTACGTACGGGGGGCGGCCTCGGCCGGGGACCCAAAGCTTTCTTT. This encodes CASSLRTGGGLGRGPKAFF.

The chain employs TRBV9 and TRBJ2-3, with 8 nucleotides matching TRBD2. The V and J ends lost 0 bases and 5 bases, in that order; junction bases with no gene match: 8. This CDR3 has 16 amino acids. The germline V gene has CDR1 SGDLS and CDR2 YYNGEE. The CDR3 reads CASSVEASGLGDTQYF. DNA of the CDR3: TGTGCCAGCAGCGTAGAGGCTAGCGGGTTGGGAGATACGCAGTATTTT.

V usage is TRBV4-3 and J usage is TRBJ1-6, with unresolved D. The CDR3 has 14 residues. With 1 base removed from V and 7 bases from J, the gap between germline ends came to 8 bases. Germline V gene sequence: CDR1 LGHNA, CDR2 YSLEER. The CDR3 loop is CASSQGQQNSPLHF. The CDR3 DNA follows: TGCGCCAGCAGCCAAGGGCAGCAGAATTCACCCCTCCACTTT.

This sequence joins TRBV19 and TRBJ2-2, with unresolved D. Per the germline V gene, CDR1 is LNHDA and CDR2 is SQIVND (reference sequence). CDR3 length: 15 residues. V was clipped by 9 bases and J by 6 bases, with 20 bases between them. The CDR3 coding sequence is TGTGCCAGCCTTGCCGAGGACGGTCACGCCGGGGAGCTGTTTTTT. Its protein is CASLAEDGHAGELFF.

This clone was counted a single time. This sequence joins TRBV2 and TRBJ1-1; tentatively, D is TRBD1 (6 bases). Germline V CDR1 and CDR2: SNHLY, FYNNEI. With 7 bases removed from V and 3 bases from J, the gap between germline ends came to 21 bases. The CDR3 runs to 16 residues. The CDR3 coding sequence is TGTGCCAGCACCCCCCTGCTGGGGGGCGGGGACACTGAAGCTTTCTTT. It translates to CASTPLLGGGDTEAFF.

This clone has only a few counts. The chain is built from TRBV6-4 and TRBJ2-2, with 14 bases identical to TRBD2. This CDR3 spans 17 amino acids. V gave up 6 bases and J gave up 4 bases; unmatched junction bases: 7. Germline V gene lookup returns CDR1 MRHNA and CDR2 SNTAGT. The CDR3 loop reads CASSRLAGGLTTGELFF. CDR3 nucleotides: TGTGCCAGCAGCCGACTAGCGGGAGGGCTTACCACCGGGGAGCTGTTTTTT.

CDR3 nucleotides: TGTGCCAGCTCACCTTCGATAAGAGGCACTGAAGCTTTCTTT. Its protein product is CASSPSIRGTEAFF. This sequence joins TRBV18 and TRBJ1-1; D uncertain. The germline gives CDR1 KGHSH, CDR2 LQKENI. Trimming cost V 3 bases and J 4 bases, with 12 bases left between them. The CDR3 loop spans 14 amino acids.

The chain is built from TRBV30 and TRBJ2-5, with D possibly matching TRBD2 (5 bases). This CDR3 is built from 12 residues. Trimming stripped 4 bases from V and 5 bases from J, with 11 bases between. Germline V gives CDR1 GTSNPN, CDR2 SVGIG (reference sequence). CDR3: CAWKGLTETQYF. CDR3 in DNA: TGTGCCTGGAAAGGACTCACGGAGACCCAGTACTTC.

The chain links TRBV5-1 to TRBJ2-1; D not certain. From germline, CDR1 is SGHRS and CDR2 YFSETQ. The CDR3 is 13 amino acids. V was shortened by 0 bases and J by 14 bases, with 15 bases between the two germline ends. DNA for the CDR3: TGCGCCAGCAGCTTGGGAGGTCTAGGCGGAAAGTTCTTC. This codes for CASSLGGLGGKFF.

This sequence joins TRBV19 and TRBJ1-3; D unclear. V was shortened by 5 bases and J by 0 bases, with 14 bases between the two germline ends. CDR3 size: 16 residues. The germline V gene has CDR1 LNHDA and CDR2 SQIVND (reference sequence). CDR3 sequence: CASSPPTRISGNTIYF. The CDR3 bases are TGTGCCAGTAGTCCACCGACTAGGATCTCTGGAAACACCATATATTTT.

The chain couples TRBV27 to TRBJ2-5; D may match TRBD1 or TRBD2 (6 bases each). Trimming cost V 4 bases and J 1 base, with 19 bases left between them. The germline V gene has CDR1 MNHEY and CDR2 SMNVEV (reference sequence). The CDR3 runs to 17 residues. The CDR3 DNA is TGTGCCAGCAGTTCCCGGGGGCCTGCCCATCTCCAAGAGACCCAGTACTTC. Residues: CASSSRGPAHLQETQYF.

The sample holds one count of this clone. CDR3 in amino acids: CASLRGTGSSGANVLTF. Written as DNA, the CDR3 is TGTGCCAGCCTCAGAGGGACAGGAAGCTCTGGGGCCAACGTCCTGACTTTC. V gene TRBV9 combines with J gene TRBJ2-6; TRBD1 matches 8 bases. The V gene end was trimmed by 7 bases and the J gene end by 0 bases; junction bases not matched to a gene: 9. The V gene's germline CDR1 is SGDLS and CDR2 YYNGEE. The CDR3 covers 17 residues.

The gene calls are TRBV28 and TRBJ1-1; TRBD1 is a possible D gene (6 bases). V lost 8 bases, J lost 7 bases, and 14 bases lay in between. This CDR3 spans 12 amino acids. CDR1 and CDR2 (germline): MDHEN, SYDVKM. The CDR3 sequence: CASYSLQGEAFF. The CDR3 coding sequence is TGTGCCAGCTACTCCTTACAGGGTGAAGCTTTCTTT.

The rearrangement joins TRBV7-2 to TRBJ2-1; 8 bases fit TRBD2. CDR1 is SGHTA, CDR2 FQGNSA, per germline. The CDR3 runs 16 residues. Trimming took 5 bases from V and 3 from J; bases not matched to a gene: 9. CDR3 coding DNA: TGTGCCAGCAGCCCCCGAGCGGGAGTGGGCTACAATGAGCAGTTCTTC. Translated: CASSPRAGVGYNEQFF.

This sequence joins TRBV5-1 and TRBJ1-1; maybe TRBD1 (6 bases). V dropped 4 bases and J dropped 1 base, with 14 bases sitting between them. Germline V gene sequence: CDR1 SGHRS, CDR2 YFSETQ. CDR3 length: 15 amino acids. The CDR3 is CASSPEGDPNTEAFF. The CDR3 DNA reads TGCGCCAGCAGCCCGGAGGGGGATCCGAACACTGAAGCTTTCTTT.

V is TRBV19 and J is TRBJ1-2; 7 positions agree with TRBD1. After removal of 7 bases from V and 6 bases from J, the junction contained 5 bases not matched to a gene. This CDR3 is built from 12 residues. Germline V gives CDR1 LNHDA, CDR2 SQIVND (reference sequence). This chain's CDR3 is CASTQTGDGYTF. DNA of the CDR3: TGTGCCAGTACCCAAACAGGGGATGGCTACACCTTC.

The chain is built from TRBV24-1 and TRBJ2-2; 8 nucleotides match TRBD1. CDR1 KGHDR and CDR2 SFDVKD come from the germline V gene. The CDR3 is 16 amino acids. V shed 2 bases, J shed 6 bases, and the junction held 7 bases outside the gene matches. The CDR3 spells CATSDSGTGNAGELFF. CDR3 nucleotides: TGTGCCACCAGTGATTCGGGGACAGGTAATGCCGGGGAGCTGTTTTTT.

This chain connects TRBV5-4 to TRBJ1-1; a possible D gene is TRBD1 (5 bases). The CDR3 consists of 15 residues. V was pared by 4 bases and J by 6 bases, with 19 bases between. Germline-derived CDR1 and CDR2 are SGHNT and YYREEE (reference sequence). In DNA form, the CDR3 reads TGTGCCAGCAGCCGGGACCAAACCGGGACGGCTGAAGCTTTCTTT. Its protein product is CASSRDQTGTAEAFF.

This clone was recorded a few times. The V gene is TRBV6-1, the J gene TRBJ1-2; maybe TRBD1 (5 bases). Looked up from germline, CDR1 is MNHNS and CDR2 is SASEGT. There are 13 residues in the CDR3. The V end was cut by 1 base, the J end by 7 bases, with 10 bases between. The CDR3 sequence is CASSEGRVGGYTF. The CDR3 DNA reads as TGTGCCAGCAGTGAAGGCAGGGTGGGTGGCTACACCTTC.

This clone was counted between two and nine times. The genes are TRBV4-1 and TRBJ2-2; no reliable D call. CDR1 and CDR2 from the germline V gene are MGHRA and YSYEKL. CDR3 length equals 17 residues. Trimming left V 0 bases short and J 1 base short, with 12 bases between. The CDR3 sequence: CASSQDISRRNTGELFF. CDR3 DNA: TGCGCCAGCAGCCAAGATATTAGCAGGAGGAACACCGGGGAGCTGTTTTTT.

The chain recombines TRBV5-1 with TRBJ2-3; unclear D gene. Germline CDR1 SGHRS, CDR2 YFSETQ. The ends were cut back, 5 bases at V and 0 bases at J, with 13 bases in the middle. The CDR3 is 15 residues long. The CDR3 DNA reads as TGCGCCAGCAGGGACGGGTCTGGGAGCACAGATACGCAGTATTTT. Translating it yields CASRDGSGSTDTQYF.

J is TRBJ1-6 and V is TRBV19; no clear D. V dropped 6 bases and J dropped 0 bases, with 9 bases sitting between them. CDR1 is LNHDA and CDR2 is SQIVND in the germline V gene (reference sequence). CDR3 size: 15 residues. CDR3 in amino acids: CASRHFSSYNSPLHF. The CDR3 coding sequence is TGTGCCAGTAGACACTTTAGCTCCTATAATTCACCCCTCCACTTT.

Only a few counts were recorded for this clone. V gene TRBV27 combines with J gene TRBJ1-1, with 9 bases identical to TRBD1. The germline gives CDR1 MNHEY, CDR2 SMNVEV (reference sequence). Germline trimming cut 6 bases from V and 11 bases from J; bases unmatched to any gene: 13. The CDR3 has 14 amino acids. The CDR3, as DNA: TGTGCCAGCAGAGCCCGCCGGGACAGGGATATGGCTTTCTTT. As protein: CASRARRDRDMAFF.

As DNA, the CDR3 is TGCAGCGTTGTTCCTTCCGGCGGGACCCCAGATACGCAGTATTTT. It yields the protein CSVVPSGGTPDTQYF. The chain employs TRBV29-1 and TRBJ2-3, with D tentatively TRBD2 (6 bases). The CDR3 is made up of 15 amino acids. The V end lost 4 bases, the J end lost 4 bases, and 18 bases lay between the germline ends. Germline assignment: CDR1 SQVTM and CDR2 ANQGSEA.

The genes are TRBV5-1 and TRBJ2-3; D not certain. The CDR3 runs 12 residues. Per germline, CDR1 SGHRS and CDR2 YFSETQ. The germline V and J ends were trimmed by 2 bases and 3 bases, with 4 bases remaining between them. CDR3 sequence (DNA): TGCGCCAGCAGCTTTTCGACAGATACGCAGTATTTT. It encodes CASSFSTDTQYF.